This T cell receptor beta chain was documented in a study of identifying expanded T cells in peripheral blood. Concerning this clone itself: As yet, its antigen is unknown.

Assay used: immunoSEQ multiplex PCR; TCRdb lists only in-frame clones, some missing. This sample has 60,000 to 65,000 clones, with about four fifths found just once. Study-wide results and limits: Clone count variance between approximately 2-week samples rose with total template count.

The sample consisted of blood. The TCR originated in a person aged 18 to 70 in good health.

CDR3 sequence (DNA): TGTGCCAGCAGCTCAGCGGGACTCCTGGGGCAGCCCCAGCATTTT. Residues: CASSSAGLLGQPQHF. The rearrangement links TRBV5-8 to TRBJ1-5, with a possible D match to TRBD1 (5 bases). Per the germline V gene, CDR1 is SGHTS and CDR2 is YDEGEE. V was clipped by 3 bases and J by 7 bases, with 17 bases between them. The CDR3 length is 15 residues. Variable domain in full (rest from reference TRBV5-8 and TRBJ1-5): EAGVTQSPTHLIKTRGQQATLRCSPISGHTSVYWYQQALGLGLQFLLWYDEGEERNRGNFPPRFSGRQFPNYSSELNVNALELEDSALYLCASSSAGLLGQPQHFGDGTRLSIL.